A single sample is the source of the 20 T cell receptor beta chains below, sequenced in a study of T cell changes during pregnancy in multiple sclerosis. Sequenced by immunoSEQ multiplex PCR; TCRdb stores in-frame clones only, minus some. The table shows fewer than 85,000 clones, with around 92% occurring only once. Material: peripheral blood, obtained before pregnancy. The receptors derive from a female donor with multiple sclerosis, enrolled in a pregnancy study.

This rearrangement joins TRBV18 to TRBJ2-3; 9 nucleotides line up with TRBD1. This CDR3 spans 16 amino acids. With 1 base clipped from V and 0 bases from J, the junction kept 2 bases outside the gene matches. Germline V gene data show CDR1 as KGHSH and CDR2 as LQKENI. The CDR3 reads CASSPRQGGSTDTQYF. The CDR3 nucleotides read TGTGCCAGCTCACCACGACAGGGGGGGAGCACAGATACGCAGTATTTT.

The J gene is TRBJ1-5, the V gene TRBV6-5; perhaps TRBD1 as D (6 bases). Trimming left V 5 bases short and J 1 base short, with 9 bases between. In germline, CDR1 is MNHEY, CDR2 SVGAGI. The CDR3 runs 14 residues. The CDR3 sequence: CASSPDRSNQPQHF. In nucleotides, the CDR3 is TGTGCCAGCAGTCCAGACAGGAGCAATCAGCCCCAGCATTTT.

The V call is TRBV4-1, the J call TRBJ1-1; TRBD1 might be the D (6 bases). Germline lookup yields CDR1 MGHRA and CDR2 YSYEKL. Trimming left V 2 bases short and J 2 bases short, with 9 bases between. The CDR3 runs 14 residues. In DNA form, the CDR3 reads TGCGCCAGCAGCCAATTGGACAGCAACACTGAAGCTTTCTTT. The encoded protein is CASSQLDSNTEAFF.

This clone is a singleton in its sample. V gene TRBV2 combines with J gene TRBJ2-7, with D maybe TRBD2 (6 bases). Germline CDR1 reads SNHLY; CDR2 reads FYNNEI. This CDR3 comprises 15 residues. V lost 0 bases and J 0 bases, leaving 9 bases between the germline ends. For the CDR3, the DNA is TGTGCCAGCAGTGAAGCGTTAGCGGACTCCTACGAGCAGTACTTC. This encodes CASSEALADSYEQYF.

The CDR3, as DNA: TGTGCCAGTAGGGGACAGGGGGGGAAATACGGGGAGCTGTTTTTT. Translating it yields CASRGQGGKYGELFF. The chain uses TRBV19 and TRBJ2-2; 11 bases align to TRBD1. The trim removed 6 bases at V and 7 bases at J, leaving 7 bases unmatched. This CDR3 has 15 residues. Germline values: CDR1 LNHDA, CDR2 SQIVND (reference sequence).

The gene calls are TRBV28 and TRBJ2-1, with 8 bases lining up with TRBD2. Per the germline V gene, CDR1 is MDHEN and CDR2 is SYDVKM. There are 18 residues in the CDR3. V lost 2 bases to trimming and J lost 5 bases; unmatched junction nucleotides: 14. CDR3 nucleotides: TGTGCCAGCAGTTTACGGGATGAACAGCGGGAGTTCAACAATGAGCAGTTCTTC. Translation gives CASSLRDEQREFNNEQFF.

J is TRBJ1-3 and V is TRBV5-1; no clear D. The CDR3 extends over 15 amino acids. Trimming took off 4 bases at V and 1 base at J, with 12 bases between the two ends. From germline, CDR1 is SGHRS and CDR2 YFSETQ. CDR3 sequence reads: CASSAASGSGNTIYF. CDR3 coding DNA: TGCGCCAGCAGCGCAGCCTCGGGGTCTGGAAACACCATATATTTT.

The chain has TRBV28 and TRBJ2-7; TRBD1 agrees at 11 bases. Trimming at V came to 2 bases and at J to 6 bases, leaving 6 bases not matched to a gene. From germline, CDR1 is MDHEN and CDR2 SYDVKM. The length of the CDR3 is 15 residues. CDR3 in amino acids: CASSLLGTGGVEQYF. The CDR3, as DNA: TGTGCCAGCAGTTTACTCGGGACAGGGGGTGTCGAGCAGTACTTC.

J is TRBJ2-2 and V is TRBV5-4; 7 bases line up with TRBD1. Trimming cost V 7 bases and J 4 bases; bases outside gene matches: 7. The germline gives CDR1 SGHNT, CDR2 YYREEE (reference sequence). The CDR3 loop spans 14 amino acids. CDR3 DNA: TGTGCCAGCCATAGAGGGGGCAGCACCGGGGAGCTGTTTTTT. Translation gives CASHRGGSTGELFF.

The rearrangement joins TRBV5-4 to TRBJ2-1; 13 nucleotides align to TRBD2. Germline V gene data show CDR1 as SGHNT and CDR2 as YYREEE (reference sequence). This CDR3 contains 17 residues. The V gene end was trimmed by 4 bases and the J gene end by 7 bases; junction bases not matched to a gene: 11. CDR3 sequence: CASSRMTSGRPKNEQFF. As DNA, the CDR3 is TGTGCCAGCAGCCGAATGACTAGCGGGAGGCCCAAAAATGAGCAGTTCTTC.

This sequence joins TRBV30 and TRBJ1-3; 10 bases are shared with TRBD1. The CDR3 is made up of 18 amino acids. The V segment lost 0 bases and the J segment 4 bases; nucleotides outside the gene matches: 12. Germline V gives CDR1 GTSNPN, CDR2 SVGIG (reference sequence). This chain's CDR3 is CAWSVLGGQGKKGNTIYF. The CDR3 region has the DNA TGTGCCTGGAGTGTACTCGGGGGACAGGGGAAGAAAGGAAACACCATATATTTT.

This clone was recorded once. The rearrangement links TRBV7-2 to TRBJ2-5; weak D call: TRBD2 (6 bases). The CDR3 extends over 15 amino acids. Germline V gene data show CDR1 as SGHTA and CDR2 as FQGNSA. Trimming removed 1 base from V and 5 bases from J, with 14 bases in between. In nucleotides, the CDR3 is TGTGCCAGCAGCTTAGGGTCGGGGGTGAGGGAGACCCAGTACTTC. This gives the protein CASSLGSGVRETQYF. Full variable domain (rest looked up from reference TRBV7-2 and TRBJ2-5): GAGVSQSPSNKVTEKGKDVELRCDPISGHTALYWYRQSLGQGLEFLIYFQGNSAPDKSGLPSDRFSAERTGGSVSTLTIQRTQQEDSAVYLCASSLGSGVRETQYFGPGTRLLVL.

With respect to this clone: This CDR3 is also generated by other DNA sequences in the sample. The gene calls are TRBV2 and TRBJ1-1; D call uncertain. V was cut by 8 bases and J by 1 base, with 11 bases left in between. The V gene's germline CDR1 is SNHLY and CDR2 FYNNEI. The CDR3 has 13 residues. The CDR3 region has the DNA TGTGCCAGCTGCGGGCCGTCGAACACTGAAGCTTTCTTT. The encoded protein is CASCGPSNTEAFF.

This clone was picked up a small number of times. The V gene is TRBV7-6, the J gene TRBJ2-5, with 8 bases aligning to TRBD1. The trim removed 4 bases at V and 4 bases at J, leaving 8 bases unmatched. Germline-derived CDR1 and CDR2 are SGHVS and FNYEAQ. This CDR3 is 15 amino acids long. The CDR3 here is CASSSATGVGETQYF. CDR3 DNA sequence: TGTGCCAGCAGCTCCGCGACAGGGGTAGGAGAGACCCAGTACTTC.

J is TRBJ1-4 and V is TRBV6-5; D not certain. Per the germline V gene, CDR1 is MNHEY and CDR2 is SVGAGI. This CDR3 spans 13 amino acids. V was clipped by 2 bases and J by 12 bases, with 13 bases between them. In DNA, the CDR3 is TGTGCCAGCAGTTACACGTGGTCCGGAGAACTGTTTTTT. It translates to CASSYTWSGELFF.

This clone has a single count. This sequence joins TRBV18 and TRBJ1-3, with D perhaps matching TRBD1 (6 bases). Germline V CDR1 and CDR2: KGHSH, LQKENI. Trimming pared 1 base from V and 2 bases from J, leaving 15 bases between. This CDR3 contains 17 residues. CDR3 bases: TGTGCCAGCTCACCACGTACAGGGAGATCACCTGGAAACACCATATATTTT. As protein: CASSPRTGRSPGNTIYF.

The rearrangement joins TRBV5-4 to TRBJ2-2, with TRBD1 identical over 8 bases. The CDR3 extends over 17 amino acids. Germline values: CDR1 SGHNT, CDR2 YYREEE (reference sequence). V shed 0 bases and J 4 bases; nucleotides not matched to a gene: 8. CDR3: CASSLAGGQGPTGELFF. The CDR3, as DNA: TGTGCCAGCAGCTTGGCCGGAGGACAGGGCCCCACCGGGGAGCTGTTTTTT.

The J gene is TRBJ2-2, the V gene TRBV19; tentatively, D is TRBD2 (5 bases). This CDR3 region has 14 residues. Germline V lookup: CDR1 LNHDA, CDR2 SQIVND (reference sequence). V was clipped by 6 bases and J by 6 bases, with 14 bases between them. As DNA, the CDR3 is TGTGCCAGTAGAGGAGGACTCGCGCCCGGGGAGCTGTTTTTT. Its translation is CASRGGLAPGELFF.

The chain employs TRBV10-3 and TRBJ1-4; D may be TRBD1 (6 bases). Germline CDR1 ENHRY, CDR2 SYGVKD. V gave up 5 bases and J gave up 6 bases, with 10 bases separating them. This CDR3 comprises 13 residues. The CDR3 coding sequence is TGTGCCATCAGTACATACAGGGATGAAAAACTGTTTTTT. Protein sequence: CAISTYRDEKLFF.

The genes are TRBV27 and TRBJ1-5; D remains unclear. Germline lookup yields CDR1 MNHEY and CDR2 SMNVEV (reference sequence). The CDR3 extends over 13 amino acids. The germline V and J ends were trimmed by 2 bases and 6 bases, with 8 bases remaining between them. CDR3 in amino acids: CASSLSGSQPQHF. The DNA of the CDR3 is TGTGCCAGCAGTTTAAGTGGTAGTCAGCCCCAGCATTTT.